Presented here are 6 T cell receptor beta chains from one specimen sequenced in a study of cytomegalovirus exposure and HLA in healthy donors. PCR was performed using 60 Vbeta and 13 Jbeta primers. Assay: immunoSEQ multiplex PCR; the TCRdb copy retains only in-frame clones and omits some. The table has some 120,000 clones, about 85% seen once. The source material was PBMCs. The receptors were sampled from a man aged 50-59 years in good health and CMV-seronegative.

This chain connects TRBV2 to TRBJ2-3; 14 positions match TRBD2. The germline V gene has CDR1 SNHLY and CDR2 FYNNEI. The CDR3 has 17 residues. V gave up 8 bases and J gave up 6 bases; unmatched junction bases: 13. The CDR3 nucleotides read TGTGCCAGCGGACGGGGGACTAGCGGGGGCACCCTGGATACGCAGTATTTT. This sequence encodes CASGRGTSGGTLDTQYF.

V is TRBV7-2 and J is TRBJ2-3; no definite D call. V was shortened by 8 bases and J by 6 bases, with 12 bases between the two germline ends. This CDR3 is 12 amino acids long. CDR1 is SGHTA, CDR2 FQGNSA, per germline. The CDR3 nucleotides are TGTGCCAGCTCCTATGTCGCCGATACGCAGTATTTT. It encodes CASSYVADTQYF.

V and J are TRBV9 and TRBJ1-2, with D possibly being TRBD1 (6 bases). Per germline, CDR1 SGDLS and CDR2 YYNGEE. CDR3 length equals 18 residues. The ends were cut back, 4 bases at V and 2 bases at J, with 24 bases in the middle. CDR3 region: CASSPGYGGAGLNYGYTF. The CDR3 DNA sequence: TGTGCCAGCAGCCCAGGATATGGGGGGGCCGGATTAAACTATGGCTACACCTTC.

This chain joins TRBV7-9 and TRBJ2-3, with 9 bases identical to TRBD2. With V trimmed by 6 bases and J by 1 base, 8 bases remained unmatched. This CDR3 contains 16 residues. The germline V gene has CDR1 SEHNR and CDR2 FQNEAQ (reference sequence). CDR3 sequence: CASRHTLAGRTDTQYF. The CDR3 DNA is TGTGCCAGCAGACACACCCTAGCGGGACGCACAGATACGCAGTATTTT.

This clone was counted only a few times. The V call is TRBV7-9, the J call TRBJ1-1, with D perhaps matching TRBD1 (6 bases). CDR1 is SEHNR, CDR2 FQNEAQ, per germline (reference sequence). V lost 3 bases and J lost 0, with 11 bases in between. The CDR3 consists of 15 residues. The CDR3 DNA reads TGTGCCAGCAGCTTTGGACAGCCTCTGAACACTGAAGCTTTCTTT. Translating gives CASSFGQPLNTEAFF.

The rearrangement joins TRBV30 to TRBJ2-3; 7 bases agree with TRBD1. Losses at the gene ends were 5 bases for V and 4 bases for J; bases not matched to a gene: 6. The CDR3 is 13 amino acids. Germline values: CDR1 GTSNPN, CDR2 SVGIG (reference sequence). The CDR3 spells CAWHRGGSDTQYF. The CDR3 nucleotides are TGTGCCTGGCACAGGGGTGGATCAGATACGCAGTATTTT.